This TCR beta chain was sequenced during a study of cytomegalovirus exposure and HLA in healthy donors. Data came from immunoSEQ multiplex PCR; TCRdb stores just in-frame clones and leaves some out. The repertoire holds approximately 190,000 clones, around 84% seen once, with roughly an eighth in the top ten. Trimming stripped 11 bases from V and 3 bases from J, with 16 bases between. CDR1 is SEHNR, CDR2 FQNEAQ, per germline (reference sequence). CDR3 length equals 13 residues. This TCR derives from a woman younger than 45 in good health and CMV-seropositive. Sequencing used PBMCs. V is TRBV7-9 and J is TRBJ1-2, with D perhaps TRBD1 (5 bases). CDR3 amino acids: CASGVGLDYGYTF. As DNA, the CDR3 is TGTGCCTCCGGAGTGGGGCTGGACTATGGCTACACCTTC. The variable domain in full, with the rest retrieved from reference TRBV7-9 and TRBJ1-2, is DTGVSQNPRHKITKRGQNVTFRCDPISEHNRLYWYRQTLGQGPEFLTYFQNEAQLEKSRLLSDRFSAERPKGSFSTLEIQRTEQGDSAMYLCASGVGLDYGYTFGSGTRLTVV.